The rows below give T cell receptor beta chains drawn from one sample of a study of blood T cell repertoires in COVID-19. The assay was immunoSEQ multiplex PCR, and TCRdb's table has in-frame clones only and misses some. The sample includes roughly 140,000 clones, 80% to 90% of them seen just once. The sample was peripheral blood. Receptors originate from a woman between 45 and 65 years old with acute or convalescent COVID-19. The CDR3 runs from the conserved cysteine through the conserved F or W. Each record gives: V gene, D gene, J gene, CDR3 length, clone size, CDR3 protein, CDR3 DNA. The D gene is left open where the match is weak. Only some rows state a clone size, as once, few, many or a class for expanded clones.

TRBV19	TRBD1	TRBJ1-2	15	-	CASTPQGVALGGYTF	TGTGCCAGTACCCCCCAGGGGGTGGCTTTGGGTGGCTACACCTTC
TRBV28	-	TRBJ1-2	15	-	CASRSEQGWGYGYTF	TGTGCCAGCAGGAGTGAACAGGGATGGGGGTATGGCTACACCTTC
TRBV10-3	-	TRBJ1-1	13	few	CAISDRMNTEAFF	TGTGCCATCAGTGACAGGATGAACACTGAAGCTTTCTTT
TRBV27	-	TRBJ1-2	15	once	CASSSSPAPSYGYTF	TGTGCCAGCAGCTCCTCCCCAGCTCCTAGCTATGGCTACACCTTC
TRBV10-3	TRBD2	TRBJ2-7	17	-	CAISESMAGAKRGEQYF	TGTGCCATCAGTGAGTCGATGGCGGGAGCCAAACGGGGCGAGCAGTACTTC
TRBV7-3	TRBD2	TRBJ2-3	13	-	CASGLAGTDTQYF	TGTGCCAGCGGACTAGCGGGCACAGATACGCAGTATTTT
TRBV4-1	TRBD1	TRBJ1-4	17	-	CASRTSGTGAKNEKLFF	TGCGCCAGCAGAACCTCCGGGACAGGCGCCAAAAATGAAAAACTGTTTTTT
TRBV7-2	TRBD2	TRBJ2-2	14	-	CASRRLAYTGELFF	TGTGCCAGCAGACGACTAGCATACACCGGGGAGCTGTTTTTT
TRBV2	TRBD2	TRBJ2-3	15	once	CASNGLAVSTDTQYF	TGTGCCAGCAACGGACTAGCGGTTAGCACAGATACGCAGTATTTT
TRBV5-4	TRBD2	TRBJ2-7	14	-	CASSTASGSSEQYF	TGTGCCAGCAGCACCGCTAGCGGGAGTTCCGAGCAGTACTTC
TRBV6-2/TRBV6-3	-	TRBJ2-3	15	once	CASSLDGGFQPGQYF	TGTGCCAGCAGCCTAGATGGCGGGTTCCAACCGGGGCAGTATTTT
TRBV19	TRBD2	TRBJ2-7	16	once	CASSLAGGRLSYEQYF	TGTGCCAGTAGTCTAGCGGGGGGCCGCTTGTCCTACGAGCAGTACTTC
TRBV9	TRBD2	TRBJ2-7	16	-	CASSEGPSGRAGEQYF	TGTGCCAGCAGCGAGGGACCTAGCGGGAGGGCCGGCGAGCAGTACTTC
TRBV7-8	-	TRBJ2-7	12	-	CASRTVSYEQYF	TGTGCCAGCCGGACAGTCTCCTACGAGCAGTACTTC
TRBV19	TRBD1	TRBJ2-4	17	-	CASNDRGDSIAKNIQYF	TGTGCCAGTAATGACAGGGGGGACTCTATAGCCAAAAACATTCAGTACTTC
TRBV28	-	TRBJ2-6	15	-	CASRPTISGANVLTF	TGTGCCAGCAGACCGACAATATCTGGGGCCAACGTCCTGACTTTC
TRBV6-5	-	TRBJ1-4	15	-	CASREGDATNEKLFF	TGTGCCAGCAGAGAGGGTGATGCAACTAATGAAAAACTGTTTTTT
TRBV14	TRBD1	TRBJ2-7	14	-	CASSQRQGGGEQYF	TGTGCCAGCAGCCAACGACAGGGTGGAGGCGAGCAGTACTTC
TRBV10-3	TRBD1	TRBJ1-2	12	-	CAISEPTGGETF	TGTGCCATCAGTGAGCCGACAGGGGGAGAGACCTTC
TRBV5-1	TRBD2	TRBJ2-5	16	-	CASSSGTSGGQETQYF	TGCGCCAGCAGCTCCGGGACTAGCGGGGGGCAAGAGACCCAGTACTTC
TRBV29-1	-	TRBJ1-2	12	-	CSVEWGQYGYTF	TGCAGCGTTGAATGGGGACAATATGGCTACACCTTC
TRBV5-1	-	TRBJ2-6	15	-	CASLGWSSGANVLTF	TGCGCCAGCCTCGGATGGAGCTCTGGGGCCAACGTCCTGACTTTC
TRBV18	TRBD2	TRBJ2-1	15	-	CASSPMAGEYNEQFF	TGTGCCAGCTCACCTATGGCGGGGGAGTACAATGAGCAGTTCTTC
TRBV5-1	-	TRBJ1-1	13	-	CASSLGRNTEAFF	TGCGCCAGCAGCCTGGGTAGGAACACTGAAGCTTTCTTT
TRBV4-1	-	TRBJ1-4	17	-	CASSQAVGGPTNEKLFF	TGCGCCAGCAGCCAAGCGGTTGGGGGCCCCACTAATGAAAAACTGTTTTTT
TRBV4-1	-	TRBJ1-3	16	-	CASSQEWPSSGNTIYF	TGCGCCAGCAGCCAAGAGTGGCCCAGCTCTGGAAACACCATATATTTT
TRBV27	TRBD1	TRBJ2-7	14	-	CASSWTGATYEQYF	TGTGCCAGCAGTTGGACAGGGGCAACCTACGAGCAGTACTTC
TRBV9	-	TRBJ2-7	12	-	CASSRDFDEQYF	TGTGCCAGCAGCCGGGACTTTGACGAGCAGTACTTC
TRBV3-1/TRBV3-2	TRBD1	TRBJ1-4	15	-	CASSQPGQGNEKLFF	TGTGCCAGCAGCCAGCCGGGACAGGGAAATGAAAAACTGTTTTTT
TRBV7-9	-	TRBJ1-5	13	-	CASSPDFNQPQHF	TGTGCCAGCAGCCCTGACTTCAATCAGCCCCAGCATTTT
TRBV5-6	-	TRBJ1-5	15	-	CASSLMRGSNQPQHF	TGTGCCAGCAGCTTGATGCGGGGGAGCAATCAGCCCCAGCATTTT
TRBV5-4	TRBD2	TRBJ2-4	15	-	CASSLRAGGVNIQYF	TGTGCCAGCAGCTTGCGAGCGGGAGGAGTCAACATTCAGTACTTC
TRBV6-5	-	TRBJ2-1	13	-	CASRDYSYNEQFF	TGTGCCAGCAGGGACTACTCCTACAATGAGCAGTTCTTC
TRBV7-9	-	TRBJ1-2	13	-	CASSFSDNYGYTF	TGTGCCAGCAGCTTTAGCGACAACTATGGCTACACCTTC
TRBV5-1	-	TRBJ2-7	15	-	CASSPSNGRPGEQYF	TGCGCCAGCAGCCCCTCAAACGGGAGACCCGGCGAGCAGTACTTC
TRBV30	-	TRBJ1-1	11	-	CAWILVAEAFF	TGTGCCTGGATTCTCGTCGCTGAAGCTTTCTTT
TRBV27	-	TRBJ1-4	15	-	CASSLVNQGIEKLFF	TGTGCCAGCAGTTTAGTTAACCAGGGAATTGAAAAACTGTTTTTT
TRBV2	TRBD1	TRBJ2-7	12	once	CASSDLRTGGDF	TGTGCCAGCAGTGATCTTCGGACAGGGGGGGACTTC
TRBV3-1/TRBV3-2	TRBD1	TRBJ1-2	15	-	CASSQAGQGLYGYTF	TGTGCCAGCAGCCAAGCCGGACAGGGTCTCTATGGCTACACCTTC
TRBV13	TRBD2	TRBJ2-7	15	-	CASSLTAGGTYEQYF	TGTGCCAGCAGCTTGACCGCGGGAGGTACCTACGAGCAGTACTTC
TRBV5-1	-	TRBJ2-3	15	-	CASRSGGGSTDTQYF	TGCGCCAGCAGGAGCGGAGGAGGTTCCACAGATACGCAGTATTTT
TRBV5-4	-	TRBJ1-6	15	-	CASSLGSLENSPLHF	TGTGCCAGCAGCTTAGGTAGCCTCGAGAATTCACCCCTCCACTTT
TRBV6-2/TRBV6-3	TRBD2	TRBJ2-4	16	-	CASSDGLAGGANIQYF	TGTGCCAGCAGCGACGGACTAGCGGGGGGGGCAAACATTCAGTACTTC
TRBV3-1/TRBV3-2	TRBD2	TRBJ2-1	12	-	CASSQGLARQFF	TGTGCCAGCAGCCAAGGACTAGCTCGGCAGTTCTTC
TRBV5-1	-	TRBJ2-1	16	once	CASSLAAGGDYNEQFF	TGCGCCAGCAGCTTGGCCGCTGGCGGGGATTACAATGAGCAGTTCTTC
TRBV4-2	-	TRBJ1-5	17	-	CASSLGRGQRNNQPQHF	TGTGCCAGCAGCCTCGGTAGAGGACAGAGAAACAATCAGCCCCAGCATTTT
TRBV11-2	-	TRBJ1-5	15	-	CASSLRAGADQPQHF	TGTGCCAGCAGCTTGCGGGCAGGGGCGGATCAGCCCCAGCATTTT
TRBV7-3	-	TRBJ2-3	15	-	CASSLGGRNTDTQYF	TGTGCCAGCAGCTTAGGGGGGAGGAACACAGATACGCAGTATTTT
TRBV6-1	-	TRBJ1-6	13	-	CASSEGSNSPLHF	TGTGCCAGCAGTGAGGGCAGTAACTCACCCCTCCACTTT
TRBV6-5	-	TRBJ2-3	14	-	CASSPSFRADTQYF	TGTGCCAGCAGTCCATCATTCAGGGCAGATACGCAGTATTTT
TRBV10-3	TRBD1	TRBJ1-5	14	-	CAISNTGVGQPQHF	TGTGCCATCAGTAATACAGGGGTAGGTCAGCCCCAGCATTTT
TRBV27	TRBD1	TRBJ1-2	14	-	CASSPGTAVYGYTF	TGTGCCAGCAGTCCCGGGACAGCGGTCTATGGCTACACCTTC
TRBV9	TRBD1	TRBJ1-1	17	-	CASSVEDRGLVNTEAFF	TGTGCCAGCAGCGTAGAGGACAGGGGGCTTGTGAACACTGAAGCTTTCTTT
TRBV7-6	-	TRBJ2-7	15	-	CASSLDIGVSYEQYF	TGTGCCAGCAGCTTGGACATAGGGGTATCCTACGAGCAGTACTTC
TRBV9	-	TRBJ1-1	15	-	CASSVEARGNTEAFF	TGTGCCAGCAGCGTAGAGGCCAGGGGGAACACTGAAGCTTTCTTT
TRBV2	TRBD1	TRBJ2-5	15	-	CASTGKGARTETQYF	TGTGCCAGCACGGGGAAGGGGGCTCGAACGGAGACCCAGTACTTC
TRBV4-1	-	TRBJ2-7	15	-	CASSQEMRTLYEQYF	TGCGCCAGCAGCCAAGAGATGCGGACACTCTACGAGCAGTACTTC